One sample yielded the 18 T cell receptor beta chains listed below, sequenced in a study of blood T cell repertoires in COVID-19. Measured with immunoSEQ multiplex PCR; TCRdb has only the in-frame clones, and not every one. The table records some 300,000 clones, about 90% of them present only once. Material for sequencing was peripheral blood. These receptors were taken from a woman aged 45-65 years with COVID-19, enrolled during active disease.

The gene calls are TRBV4-1 and TRBJ1-6; a weak D match, TRBD1 (5 bases). The CDR3 has 15 amino acids. Germline V lookup: CDR1 MGHRA, CDR2 YSYEKL. The germline V and J ends were trimmed by 2 bases and 6 bases, with 11 bases remaining between them. The CDR3 sequence: CASSQRGGLNSPLHF. CDR3 DNA sequence: TGCGCCAGCAGCCAAAGGGGAGGGCTTAATTCACCCCTCCACTTT.

The chain carries TRBV5-6 and TRBJ1-1; the D is unclear. The V end was cut by 1 base, the J end by 0 bases, with 13 bases between. Per the germline V gene, CDR1 is SGHDT and CDR2 is YYEEEE. The CDR3 has 16 residues. The CDR3 DNA reads TGTGCCAGCAGCTTGTTGGCAGGAGGAATGAACACTGAAGCTTTCTTT. Translation: CASSLLAGGMNTEAFF. The full variable domain, its missing parts supplied by reference TRBV5-6 and TRBJ1-1, is DAGVTQSPTHLIKTRGQQVTLRCSPKSGHDTVSWYQQALGQGPQFIFQYYEEEERQRGNFPDRFSGHQFPNYSSELNVNALLLGDSALYLCASSLLAGGMNTEAFFGQGTRLTVV.

The genes are TRBV25-1 and TRBJ1-2; 7 nucleotides agree with TRBD1. This CDR3 comprises 13 residues. Germline V gene sequence: CDR1 MGHDK, CDR2 SYGVNS. The trim removed 6 bases at V and 1 base at J, leaving 2 bases unmatched. This CDR3 reads CASRRDSNYGYTF. DNA of the CDR3: TGTGCCAGCAGGAGGGACAGTAACTATGGCTACACCTTC.

This chain joins TRBV7-5 and TRBJ2-1; TRBD2, as called in the table, went unchecked against the DNA. TRBV7-5 is marked as a pseudogene. The CDR3 consists of 16 residues. CDR3 nucleotides: TGTGTCAGGACTCGGGAGAAAAGGCTCTCCTACAATGAGCAGTTCTTC. Its protein is CVRTREKRLSYNEQFF.

The chain recombines TRBV7-9 with TRBJ2-1, with 7 bases identical to TRBD2. There are 16 residues in the CDR3. The V gene end was trimmed by 5 bases and the J gene end by 0 bases; junction bases not matched to a gene: 7. CDR1 SEHNR and CDR2 FQNEAQ come from the germline V gene (reference sequence). CDR3 sequence (DNA): TGTGCCAGCAGCCTACTAGCGCTCAGCTCCTACAATGAGCAGTTCTTC. The encoded protein is CASSLLALSSYNEQFF.

The rearrangement links TRBV7-9 to TRBJ2-2; the D is unclear. The CDR3 has 16 amino acids. The germline CDR1 and CDR2 sequences are SEHNR and FQNEAQ (reference sequence). V was trimmed by 5 bases and J by 6 bases, leaving 19 bases between them. The CDR3 coding sequence is TGTGCCAGCAGCGCACCCGCGGCGGTGTTTGCCGGGGAGCTGTTTTTT. Protein product: CASSAPAAVFAGELFF.

The gene calls are TRBV27 and TRBJ1-5; 8 bases agree with TRBD1. The junction had 4 bases not matched to a gene; V was cut back by 2 bases and J by 4 bases. The CDR3 consists of 15 residues. Per the germline V gene, CDR1 is MNHEY and CDR2 is SMNVEV (reference sequence). CDR3 protein: CASSLLRGQNQPQHF. The DNA for the CDR3 is TGTGCCAGCAGTTTACTCAGGGGGCAAAATCAGCCCCAGCATTTT.

V and J are TRBV4-3 and TRBJ1-1, with D tentatively TRBD1 (6 bases). This CDR3 has 13 amino acids. V gave up 0 bases and J gave up 6 bases, with 8 bases separating them. Germline values: CDR1 LGHNA, CDR2 YSLEER. CDR3 amino acids: CASSQDRGAEAFF. Written as DNA, the CDR3 is TGCGCCAGCAGCCAAGACAGGGGCGCTGAAGCTTTCTTT.

This sequence joins TRBV9 and TRBJ2-1; the match to TRBD2 covers 13 bases. Germline CDR1 SGDLS, CDR2 YYNGEE. The CDR3 consists of 15 residues. With V trimmed by 4 bases and J by 4 bases, 2 bases remained unmatched. The DNA of the CDR3 is TGTGCCAGCAGCCCGGGACTAGCGGGATACAATGAGCAGTTCTTC. As protein: CASSPGLAGYNEQFF.

The chain recombines TRBV5-6 with TRBJ1-5; D remains ambiguous. The CDR3 spans 13 residues. Germline V gene sequence: CDR1 SGHDT, CDR2 YYEEEE. The V end lost 4 bases, the J end lost 5 bases, and 10 bases lay between the germline ends. The CDR3 loop is CASSPGRHQPQHF. The CDR3 bases are TGTGCCAGCAGCCCGGGGAGGCATCAGCCCCAGCATTTT.

The chain carries TRBV4-1 and TRBJ2-3; perhaps TRBD2 as D (6 bases). Germline V gives CDR1 MGHRA, CDR2 YSYEKL. The length of the CDR3 is 15 residues. V gave up 0 bases and J gave up 4 bases, with 11 bases separating them. CDR3 loop: CASSQDGVAADTQYF. The CDR3 region has the DNA TGCGCCAGCAGCCAAGATGGGGTAGCGGCAGATACGCAGTATTTT.

The rearrangement joins TRBV29-1 to TRBJ2-7; tentatively, D is TRBD1 (6 bases). Germline V gene lookup returns CDR1 SQVTM and CDR2 ANQGSEA. CDR3 size: 13 residues. Deletions cut 2 bases from V and 3 bases from J, with 11 bases between. CDR3 DNA sequence: TGCAGCGTTGAAATTGGCAGGGGCTACGAGCAGTACTTC. Translated, it gives CSVEIGRGYEQYF.

The chain couples TRBV3-1 (or the pseudogene TRBV3-2) to TRBJ1-4, with 9 bases that match TRBD1. Germline V lookup: CDR1 LGHDT, CDR2 YNNKEL (reference sequence). The CDR3 consists of 15 residues. V was pared by 4 bases and J by 10 bases, with 10 bases of the junction left unmatched. CDR3 region: CASSRPGQGGTKLFF. CDR3 bases: TGTGCCAGCAGCCGCCCGGGACAGGGCGGTACAAAACTGTTTTTT.

This clone has only one observation. The chain has TRBV18 and TRBJ1-5; 9 bases align to TRBD1. The trim removed 0 bases at V and 3 bases at J, leaving 3 bases unmatched. The CDR3 is 16 residues long. In germline, CDR1 is KGHSH, CDR2 LQKENI. CDR3 residues: CASSPPGQGINQPQHF. The CDR3 coding sequence is TGTGCCAGCTCACCACCGGGACAGGGAATCAATCAGCCCCAGCATTTT.

The chain has TRBV30 and TRBJ1-4, with TRBD1 identical over 7 bases. The CDR3 covers 15 residues. Germline CDR1 and CDR2: GTSNPN and SVGIG (reference sequence). After removal of 5 bases from V and 7 bases from J, the junction contained 13 bases not matched to a gene. CDR3 nucleotides: TGTGCCTGGGGAAAAACCGGGACAGCGGGTGAAAAACTGTTTTTT. Translating gives CAWGKTGTAGEKLFF. Together with reference TRBV30 and TRBJ1-4, the CDR3 gives the full variable domain: SQTIHQWPATLVQPVGSPLSLECTVEGTSNPNLYWYRQAAGRGLQLLFYSVGIGQISSEVPQNLSASRPQDRQFILSSKKLLLSDSGFYLCAWGKTGTAGEKLFFGSGTQLSVL.

In regard to this clone: This sample includes further DNA sequences coding for the same CDR3. The gene calls are TRBV18 and TRBJ1-4; 7 bases are shared with TRBD1. CDR1 and CDR2 from the germline V gene are KGHSH and LQKENI. V lost 3 bases, J lost 3 bases, and 4 bases stayed unmatched. The CDR3 is 15 residues long. CDR3: CASSPRQGANEKLFF. DNA for the CDR3: TGTGCCAGCTCACCCCGACAGGGAGCTAATGAAAAACTGTTTTTT.

The chain couples TRBV5-6 to TRBJ2-2, with TRBD2 matching over 10 bases. Germline V gene data show CDR1 as SGHDT and CDR2 as YYEEEE. This CDR3 region has 16 residues. Trimming at V came to 4 bases and at J to 5 bases, leaving 8 bases not matched to a gene. The CDR3 reads CASSPQLAGITGELFF. In DNA form, the CDR3 reads TGTGCCAGCAGCCCCCAACTAGCGGGAATTACCGGGGAGCTGTTTTTT.

The chain uses TRBV19 and TRBJ2-2, with D unresolved. V lost 3 bases and J lost 2, with 10 bases in between. The CDR3 contains 15 residues. CDR1 and CDR2 (germline): LNHDA, SQIVND (reference sequence). The CDR3 region has the DNA TGTGCCAGTAGTATTTGGGCAGGTAACACCGGGGAGCTGTTTTTT. This gives the protein CASSIWAGNTGELFF.